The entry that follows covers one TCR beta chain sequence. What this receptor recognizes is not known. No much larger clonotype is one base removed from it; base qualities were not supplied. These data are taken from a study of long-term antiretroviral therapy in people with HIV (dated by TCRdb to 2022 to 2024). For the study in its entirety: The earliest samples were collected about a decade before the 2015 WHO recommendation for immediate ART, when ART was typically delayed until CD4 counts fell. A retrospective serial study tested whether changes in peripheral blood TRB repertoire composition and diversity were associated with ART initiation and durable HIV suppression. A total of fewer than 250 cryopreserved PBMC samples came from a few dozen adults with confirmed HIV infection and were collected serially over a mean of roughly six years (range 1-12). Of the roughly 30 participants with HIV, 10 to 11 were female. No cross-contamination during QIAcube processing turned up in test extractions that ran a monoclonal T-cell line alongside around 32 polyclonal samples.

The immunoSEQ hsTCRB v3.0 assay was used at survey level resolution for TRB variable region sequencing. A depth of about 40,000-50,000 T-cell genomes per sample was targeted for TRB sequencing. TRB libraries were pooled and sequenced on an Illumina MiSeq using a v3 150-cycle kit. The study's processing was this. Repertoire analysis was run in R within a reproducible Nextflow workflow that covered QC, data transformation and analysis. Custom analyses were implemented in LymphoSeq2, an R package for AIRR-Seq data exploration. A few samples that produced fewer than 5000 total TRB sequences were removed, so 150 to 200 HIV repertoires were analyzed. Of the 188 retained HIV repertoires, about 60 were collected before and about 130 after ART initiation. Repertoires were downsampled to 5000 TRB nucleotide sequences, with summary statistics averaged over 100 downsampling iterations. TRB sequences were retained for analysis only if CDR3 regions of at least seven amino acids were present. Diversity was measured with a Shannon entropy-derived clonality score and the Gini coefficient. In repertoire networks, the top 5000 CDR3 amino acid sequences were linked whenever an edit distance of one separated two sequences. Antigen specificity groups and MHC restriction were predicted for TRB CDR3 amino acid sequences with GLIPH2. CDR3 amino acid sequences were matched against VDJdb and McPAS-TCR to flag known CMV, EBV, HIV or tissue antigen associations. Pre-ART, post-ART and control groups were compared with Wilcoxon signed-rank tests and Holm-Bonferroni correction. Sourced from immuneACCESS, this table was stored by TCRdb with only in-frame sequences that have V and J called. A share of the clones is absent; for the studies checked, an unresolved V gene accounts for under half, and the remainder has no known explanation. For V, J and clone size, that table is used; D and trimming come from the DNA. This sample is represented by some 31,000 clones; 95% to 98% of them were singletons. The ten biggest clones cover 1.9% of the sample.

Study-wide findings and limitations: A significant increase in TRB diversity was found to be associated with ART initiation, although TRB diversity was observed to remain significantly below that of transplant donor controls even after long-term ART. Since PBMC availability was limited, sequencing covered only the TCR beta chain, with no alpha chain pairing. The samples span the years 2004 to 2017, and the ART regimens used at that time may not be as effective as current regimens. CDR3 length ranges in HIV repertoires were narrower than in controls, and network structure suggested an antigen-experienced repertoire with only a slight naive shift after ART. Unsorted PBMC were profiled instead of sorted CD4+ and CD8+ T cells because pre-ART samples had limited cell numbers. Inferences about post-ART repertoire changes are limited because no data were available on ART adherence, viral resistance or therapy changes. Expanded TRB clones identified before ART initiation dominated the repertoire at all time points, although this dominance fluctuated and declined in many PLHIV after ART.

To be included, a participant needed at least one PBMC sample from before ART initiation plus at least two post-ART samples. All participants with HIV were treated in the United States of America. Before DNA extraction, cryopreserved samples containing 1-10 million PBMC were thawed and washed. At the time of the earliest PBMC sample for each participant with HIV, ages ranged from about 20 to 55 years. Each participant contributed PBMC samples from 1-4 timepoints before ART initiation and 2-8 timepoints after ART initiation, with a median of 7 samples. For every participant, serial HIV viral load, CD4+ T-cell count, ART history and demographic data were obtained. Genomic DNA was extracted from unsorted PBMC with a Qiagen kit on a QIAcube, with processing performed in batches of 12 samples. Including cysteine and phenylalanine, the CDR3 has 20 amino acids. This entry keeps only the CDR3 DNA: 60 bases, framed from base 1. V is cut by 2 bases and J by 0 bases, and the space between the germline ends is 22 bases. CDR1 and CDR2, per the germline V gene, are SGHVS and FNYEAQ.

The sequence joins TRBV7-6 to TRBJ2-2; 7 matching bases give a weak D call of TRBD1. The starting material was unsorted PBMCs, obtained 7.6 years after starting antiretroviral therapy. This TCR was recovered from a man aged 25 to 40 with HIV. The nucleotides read TGTGCCAGCAGCTTATATAAGGAGGGGGCTGCGGGGCCGAACACCGGGGAGCTGTTTTTT. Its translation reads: CASSLYKEGAAGPNTGELFF.